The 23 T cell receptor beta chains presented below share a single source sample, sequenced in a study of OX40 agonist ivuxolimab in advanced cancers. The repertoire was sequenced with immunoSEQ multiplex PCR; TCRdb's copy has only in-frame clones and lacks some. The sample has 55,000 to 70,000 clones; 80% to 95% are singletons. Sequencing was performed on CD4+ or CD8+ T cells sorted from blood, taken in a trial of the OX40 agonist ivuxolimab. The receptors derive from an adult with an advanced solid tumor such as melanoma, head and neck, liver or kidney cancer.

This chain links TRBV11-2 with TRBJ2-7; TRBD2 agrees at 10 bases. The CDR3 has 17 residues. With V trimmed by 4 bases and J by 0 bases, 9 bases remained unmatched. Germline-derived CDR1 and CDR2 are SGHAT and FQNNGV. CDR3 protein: CASSSHPASGGSYEQYF. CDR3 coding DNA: TGTGCCAGCAGCTCCCACCCCGCTAGCGGGGGCTCCTACGAGCAGTACTTC.

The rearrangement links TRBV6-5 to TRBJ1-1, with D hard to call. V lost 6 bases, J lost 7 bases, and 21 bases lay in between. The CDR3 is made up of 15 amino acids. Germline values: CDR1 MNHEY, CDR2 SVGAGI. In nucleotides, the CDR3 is TGTGCCAGCAGCCACGGGCTGAGGTCGGGAGATGAAGCTTTCTTT. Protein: CASSHGLRSGDEAFF.

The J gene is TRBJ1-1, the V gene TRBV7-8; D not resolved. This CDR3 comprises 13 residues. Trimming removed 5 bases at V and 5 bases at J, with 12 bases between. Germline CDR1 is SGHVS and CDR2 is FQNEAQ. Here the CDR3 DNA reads TGTGCCAGCAGCCAACTCTTCGCGACTGAAGCTTTCTTT. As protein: CASSQLFATEAFF.

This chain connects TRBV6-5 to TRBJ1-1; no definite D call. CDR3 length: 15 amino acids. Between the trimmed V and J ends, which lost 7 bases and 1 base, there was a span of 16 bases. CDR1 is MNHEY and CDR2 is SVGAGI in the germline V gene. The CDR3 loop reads CASTSPGRSNTEAFF. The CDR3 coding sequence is TGTGCCAGCACCTCTCCTGGGAGATCGAACACTGAAGCTTTCTTT.

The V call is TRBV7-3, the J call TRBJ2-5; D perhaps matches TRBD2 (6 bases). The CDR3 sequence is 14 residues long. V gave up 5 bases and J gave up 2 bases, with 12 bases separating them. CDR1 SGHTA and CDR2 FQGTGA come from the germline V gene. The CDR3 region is CASSLGTEQETQYF. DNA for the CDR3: TGTGCCAGCAGCCTCGGGACTGAGCAAGAGACCCAGTACTTC.

The CDR3 region is CASSLRTGTGAYEQYF. CDR3 nucleotides: TGTGCCAGCAGCTTGAGAACCGGGACAGGCGCCTACGAGCAGTACTTC. The chain carries TRBV7-9 and TRBJ2-7; 8 bases are a match to TRBD1. From germline, CDR1 is SEHNR and CDR2 FQNEAQ (reference sequence). J was trimmed by 2 bases and V by 3 bases; bases with no gene match: 9. This CDR3 contains 16 residues. Variable domain in full (rest from reference TRBV7-9 and TRBJ2-7): DTGVSQNPRHKITKRGQNVTFRCDPISEHNRLYWYRQTLGQGPEFLTYFQNEAQLEKSRLLSDRFSAERPKGSFSTLEIQRTEQGDSAMYLCASSLRTGTGAYEQYFGPGTRLTVT.

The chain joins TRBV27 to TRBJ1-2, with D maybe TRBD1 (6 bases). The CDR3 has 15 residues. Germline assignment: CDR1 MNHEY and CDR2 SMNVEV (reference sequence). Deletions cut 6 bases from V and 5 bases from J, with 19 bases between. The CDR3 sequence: CASRMGQGPQYGYTF. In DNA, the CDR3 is TGTGCCAGCAGAATGGGGCAGGGGCCCCAGTATGGCTACACCTTC.

The CDR3 bases are TGCAGCGTGCCGACTAGCGGGGGTCCTAATGAGCAGTTCTTC. Its protein product is CSVPTSGGPNEQFF. The rearrangement joins TRBV29-1 to TRBJ2-1; 12 bases fit TRBD2. From germline, CDR1 is SQVTM and CDR2 ANQGSEA. This CDR3 has 14 residues. Germline trimming cut 6 bases from V and 7 bases from J; bases unmatched to any gene: 7.

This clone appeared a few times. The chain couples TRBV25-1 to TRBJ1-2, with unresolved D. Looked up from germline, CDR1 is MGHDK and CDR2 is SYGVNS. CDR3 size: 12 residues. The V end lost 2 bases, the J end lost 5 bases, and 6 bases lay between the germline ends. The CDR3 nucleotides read TGTGCCAGCAGTGAACCCCGATATGGCTACACCTTC. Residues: CASSEPRYGYTF.

The CDR3 sequence is CASSLVRQGKKKQFF. CDR3 bases: TGTGCCAGCAGCTTAGTTCGACAGGGAAAAAAGAAGCAGTTCTTC. The chain carries TRBV7-3 and TRBJ2-1; 7 bases line up with TRBD1. CDR1 is SGHTA, CDR2 FQGTGA, per germline. The CDR3 totals 15 residues. V trimming: 2 bases; J trimming: 11 bases; junction bases outside the gene matches: 12.

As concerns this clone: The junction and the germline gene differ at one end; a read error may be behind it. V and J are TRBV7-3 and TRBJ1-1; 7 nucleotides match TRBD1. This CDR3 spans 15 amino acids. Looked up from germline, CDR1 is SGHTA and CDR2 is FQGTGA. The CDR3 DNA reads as TGTGCCAGCAGCCTAACACCAGGGGGAAACACTGAAGCTTTCTTT. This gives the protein CASSLTPGGNTEAFF.

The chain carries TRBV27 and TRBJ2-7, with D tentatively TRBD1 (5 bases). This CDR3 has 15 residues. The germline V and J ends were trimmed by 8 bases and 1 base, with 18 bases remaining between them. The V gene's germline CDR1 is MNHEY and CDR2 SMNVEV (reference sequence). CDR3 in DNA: TGTGCCAGCGGCCCACAGGAGCTCCGATCCTACGAGCAGTACTTC. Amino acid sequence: CASGPQELRSYEQYF.

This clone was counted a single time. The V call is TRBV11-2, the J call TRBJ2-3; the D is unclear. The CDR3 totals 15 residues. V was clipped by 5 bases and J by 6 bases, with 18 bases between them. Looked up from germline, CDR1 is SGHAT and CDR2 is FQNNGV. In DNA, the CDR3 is TGTGCCAGCAGCATATTCCCGAGTGGGCCGGATACGCAGTATTTT. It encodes CASSIFPSGPDTQYF. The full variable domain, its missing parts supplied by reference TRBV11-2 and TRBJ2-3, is EAGVAQSPRYKIIEKRQSVAFWCNPISGHATLYWYQQILGQGPKLLIQFQNNGVVDDSQLPKDRFSAERLKGVDSTLKIQPAKLEDSAVYLCASSIFPSGPDTQYFGPGTRLTVL.

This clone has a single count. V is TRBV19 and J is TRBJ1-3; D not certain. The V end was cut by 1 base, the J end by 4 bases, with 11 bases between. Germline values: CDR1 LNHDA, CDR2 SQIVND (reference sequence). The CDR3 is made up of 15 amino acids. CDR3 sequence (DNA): TGTGCCAGTAGTATAGGACTTTCTCCAGGAAACACCATATATTTT. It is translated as CASSIGLSPGNTIYF.

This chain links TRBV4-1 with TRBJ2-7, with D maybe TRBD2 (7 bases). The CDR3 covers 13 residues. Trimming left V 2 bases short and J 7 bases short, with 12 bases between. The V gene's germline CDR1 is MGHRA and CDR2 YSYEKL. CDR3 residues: CASSQRGGWEQYF. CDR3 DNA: TGCGCCAGCAGCCAAAGGGGGGGTTGGGAGCAGTACTTC.

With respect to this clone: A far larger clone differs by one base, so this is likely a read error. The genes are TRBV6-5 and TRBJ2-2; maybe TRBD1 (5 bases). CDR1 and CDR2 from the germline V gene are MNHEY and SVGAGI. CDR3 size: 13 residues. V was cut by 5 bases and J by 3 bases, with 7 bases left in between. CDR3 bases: TGTGCCAGCAGTGCCAGGGACACCGGGGAGCTGTTTTTT. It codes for CASSARDTGELFF.

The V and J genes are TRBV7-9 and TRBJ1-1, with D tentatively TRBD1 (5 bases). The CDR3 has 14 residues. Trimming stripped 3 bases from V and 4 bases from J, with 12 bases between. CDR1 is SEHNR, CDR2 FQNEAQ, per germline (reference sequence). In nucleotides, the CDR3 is TGTGCCAGCAGCTTTGCAGGGCCGGGCACTGAAGCTTTCTTT. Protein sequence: CASSFAGPGTEAFF.

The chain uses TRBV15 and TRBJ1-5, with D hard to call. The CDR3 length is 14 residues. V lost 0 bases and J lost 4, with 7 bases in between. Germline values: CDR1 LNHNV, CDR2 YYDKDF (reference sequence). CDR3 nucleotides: TGTGCCACCAGCAGAGATCTCGGAAATCAGCCCCAGCATTTT. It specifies CATSRDLGNQPQHF.

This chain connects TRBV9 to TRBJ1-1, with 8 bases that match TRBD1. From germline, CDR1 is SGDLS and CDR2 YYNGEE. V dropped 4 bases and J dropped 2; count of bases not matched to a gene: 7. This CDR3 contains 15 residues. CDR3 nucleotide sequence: TGTGCCAGCAGCCCAGACGACAGGGGCAACACTGAAGCTTTCTTT. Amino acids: CASSPDDRGNTEAFF.

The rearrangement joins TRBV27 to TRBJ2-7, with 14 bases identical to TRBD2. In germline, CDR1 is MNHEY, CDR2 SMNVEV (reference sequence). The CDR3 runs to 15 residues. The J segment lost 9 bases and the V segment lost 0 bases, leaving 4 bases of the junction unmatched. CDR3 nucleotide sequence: TGTGCCAGCAGTTTATCGACTAGCGGGGGGGCCCCGCAGTACTTC. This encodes CASSLSTSGGAPQYF.

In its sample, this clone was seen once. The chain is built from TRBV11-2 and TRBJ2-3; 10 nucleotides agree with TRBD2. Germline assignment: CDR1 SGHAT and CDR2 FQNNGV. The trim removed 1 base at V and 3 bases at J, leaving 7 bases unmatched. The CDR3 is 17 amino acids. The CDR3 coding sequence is TGTGCCAGCAGCTTAGTTGCAGCGGGGGGGCGGACAGATACGCAGTATTTT. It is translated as CASSLVAAGGRTDTQYF.

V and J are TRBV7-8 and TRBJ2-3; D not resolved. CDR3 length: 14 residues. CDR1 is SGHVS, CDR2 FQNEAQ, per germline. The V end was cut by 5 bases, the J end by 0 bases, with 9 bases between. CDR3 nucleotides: TGTGCCAGCAGCCCCAATGACAGCACAGATACGCAGTATTTT. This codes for CASSPNDSTDTQYF.

The CDR3 DNA sequence: TGTGCCAGCAACCAGGGAGGGGGGGGACGCACAGATACGCAGTATTTT. Translated: CASNQGGGGRTDTQYF. The chain combines TRBV5-4 with TRBJ2-3; TRBD2 might be the D (7 bases). V lost 6 bases and J 1 base, leaving 18 bases between the germline ends. This CDR3 region has 16 residues. Germline-derived CDR1 and CDR2 are SGHNT and YYREEE (reference sequence). Full variable domain (remainder filled in from reference TRBV5-4 and TRBJ2-3): ETGVTQSPTHLIKTRGQQVTLRCSSQSGHNTVSWYQQALGQGPQFIFQYYREEENGRGNFPPRFSGLQFPNYSSELNVNALELDDSALYLCASNQGGGGRTDTQYFGPGTRLTVL.